A single sample gave rise to the 15 T cell receptor beta chains below, sequenced in a study of cytomegalovirus exposure and HLA in healthy donors. Repertoires were generated with immunoSEQ multiplex PCR, while TCRdb's copy carries only in-frame clones and drops some. The sample includes hundreds of thousands of clones, approximately 90% of them seen just once. Material for sequencing was PBMCs. These receptors came from a man between 18 and 35 years old in good health and CMV-seronegative.

The V gene is TRBV28, the J gene TRBJ2-3; 7 bases map to TRBD2. Germline lookup yields CDR1 MDHEN and CDR2 SYDVKM. V gave up 6 bases and J gave up 11 bases; unmatched junction bases: 8. The CDR3 spans 12 residues. CDR3 DNA: TGTGCCAGCAGACTAATAGGGGAGGGGCAGTATTTT. Protein: CASRLIGEGQYF.

The rearrangement links TRBV13 to TRBJ1-1; TRBD1 agrees at 7 bases. V shed 5 bases, J shed 11 bases, and the junction held 14 bases outside the gene matches. Germline V CDR1 and CDR2: PRHDT, FYEKMQ (reference sequence). This CDR3 is 14 amino acids long. This chain's CDR3 is CASSIRGGQEEAFF. The CDR3 nucleotides read TGTGCCAGCAGCATTAGGGGTGGACAGGAAGAGGCTTTCTTT.

The rearrangement uses TRBV28 and TRBJ1-4, with TRBD1 as a possible D gene (6 bases). CDR1 is MDHEN, CDR2 SYDVKM, per germline. There are 13 residues in the CDR3. The ends were cut back, 5 bases at V and 10 bases at J, with 14 bases in the middle. DNA for the CDR3: TGTGCCAGCAGTGTAGGTGAGGGGGTAAAACTGTTTTTT. Its translation: CASSVGEGVKLFF. Supplemented by reference TRBV28 and TRBJ1-4, the full variable domain reads DVKVTQSSRYLVKRTGEKVFLECVQDMDHENMFWYRQDPGLGLRLIYFSYDVKMKEKGDIPEGYSVSREKKERFSLILESASTNQTSMYLCASSVGEGVKLFFGSGTQLSVL.

This clone was seen once. This chain joins TRBV4-3 and TRBJ2-1, with TRBD1 matching over 7 bases. The CDR3 is 15 residues long. CDR1 is LGHNA, CDR2 YSLEER, per germline. The ends lost 1 base at V and 7 bases at J; junction bases unmatched: 7. CDR3 residues: CASSQGTGVRNEQFF. CDR3 bases: TGCGCCAGCAGCCAAGGTACAGGGGTGAGAAATGAGCAGTTCTTC.

The chain uses TRBV10-2 and TRBJ2-7, with D possibly being TRBD1 (6 bases). V lost 9 bases, J lost 3 bases, and 18 bases lay in between. The CDR3 length is 14 residues. Germline lookup yields CDR1 WSHSY and CDR2 SAAADI. CDR3 loop: CASQPAGTLYEQYF. The CDR3 nucleotides read TGCGCCAGTCAGCCTGCCGGGACACTCTACGAGCAGTACTTC.

This chain connects TRBV9 to TRBJ1-3, with 9 bases matching TRBD1. Looked up from germline, CDR1 is SGDLS and CDR2 is YYNGEE. There are 14 residues in the CDR3. J gave up 8 bases and V 3 bases, and 6 bases lay outside the gene matches. The CDR3 region has the DNA TGTGCCAGCAGCGCGAGGACAGGGGAGCACACCATATATTTT. Amino acids: CASSARTGEHTIYF. Based on the CDR3 plus reference TRBV9 and TRBJ1-3, the full variable domain is DSGVTQTPKHLITATGQRVTLRCSPRSGDLSVYWYQQSLDQGLQFLIQYYNGEERAKGNILERFSAQQFPDLHSELNLSSLELGDSALYFCASSARTGEHTIYFGEGSWLTVV.

CDR3 sequence reads: CASSVKETQYF. CDR3 sequence (DNA): TGTGCCAGCAGTGTTAAAGAGACCCAGTACTTC. This chain connects TRBV6-1 to TRBJ2-5; no clear D. The length of the CDR3 is 11 residues. V lost 4 bases and J lost 3, with 3 bases in between. Germline CDR1 MNHNS, CDR2 SASEGT.

The chain employs TRBV27 and TRBJ1-1, with 7 bases that match TRBD1. Trimming took 5 bases from V and 6 from J; bases not matched to a gene: 15. The CDR3 loop spans 16 amino acids. From germline, CDR1 is MNHEY and CDR2 SMNVEV (reference sequence). CDR3 sequence (DNA): TGTGCCAGCAGTCCGATAACAGGGGCCCCCGGGGCTGAAGCTTTCTTT. This codes for CASSPITGAPGAEAFF.

Concerning this clone itself: This specimen includes other DNA sequences encoding the same CDR3. This chain joins TRBV19 and TRBJ1-5; 7 bases align to TRBD1. Germline-derived CDR1 and CDR2 are LNHDA and SQIVND (reference sequence). The CDR3 has 12 residues. With V trimmed by 6 bases and J by 5 bases, 1 base remained unmatched. The CDR3 reads CASRTGDQPQHF. The CDR3 bases are TGTGCCAGTAGAACAGGGGATCAGCCCCAGCATTTT.

This chain links TRBV5-8 with TRBJ2-6, with D unresolved. Between the trimmed V and J ends, which lost 0 bases and 0 bases, there was a span of 7 bases. Germline CDR1 SGHTS, CDR2 YDEGEE. The CDR3 runs 16 residues. The CDR3 DNA reads as TGTGCCAGCAGCTTGGCCAGAGGCTCTGGGGCCAACGTCCTGACTTTC. Translation: CASSLARGSGANVLTF.

J is TRBJ2-7 and V is TRBV19, with D tentatively TRBD1 (5 bases). V lost 6 bases to trimming and J lost 1 base, with 13 bases between them. The CDR3 sequence is 14 residues long. Germline values: CDR1 LNHDA, CDR2 SQIVND (reference sequence). The CDR3 region is CASRSTVRSYEQYF. CDR3 coding DNA: TGTGCCAGTAGATCGACAGTGAGATCCTACGAGCAGTACTTC.

This chain joins TRBV18 and TRBJ2-5; D possibly corresponds to TRBD1 (5 bases). The CDR3 consists of 13 residues. Per germline, CDR1 KGHSH and CDR2 LQKENI. Trimming took 5 bases from V and 2 from J, leaving 9 bases between them. In DNA, the CDR3 is TGTGCCAGCTCAGCGACAGCACAAGAGACCCAGTACTTC. Protein: CASSATAQETQYF.

This clone was counted a single time. The chain is built from TRBV15 and TRBJ2-5; 10 bases line up with TRBD2. CDR1 is LNHNV, CDR2 YYDKDF, per germline (reference sequence). The CDR3 spans 15 residues. Trimming removed 4 bases from V and 5 bases from J; junction bases left unmatched: 7. CDR3 amino acids: CATSTRAGGAETQYF. The CDR3 DNA sequence: TGTGCCACCAGCACAAGAGCGGGAGGGGCCGAGACCCAGTACTTC.

The chain is built from TRBV5-4 and TRBJ2-2; TRBD1 agrees at 8 bases. Germline V lookup: CDR1 SGHNT, CDR2 YYREEE (reference sequence). The CDR3 is 14 amino acids. The junction had 2 bases not matched to a gene; V was cut back by 4 bases and J by 3 bases. Written as DNA, the CDR3 is TGTGCCAGCAGCCAGGGGGCCGACACCGGGGAGCTGTTTTTT. This encodes CASSQGADTGELFF.

The chain links TRBV15 to TRBJ1-2, with 7 bases fitting TRBD1. The CDR3 contains 16 residues. From germline, CDR1 is LNHNV and CDR2 YYDKDF (reference sequence). Trimming at V came to 0 bases and at J to 4 bases, leaving 8 bases not matched to a gene. The DNA of the CDR3 is TGTGCCACCAGCAGAGAGCGGGACAGTTCTAGCTATGGCTACACCTTC. Encoded protein: CATSRERDSSSYGYTF.